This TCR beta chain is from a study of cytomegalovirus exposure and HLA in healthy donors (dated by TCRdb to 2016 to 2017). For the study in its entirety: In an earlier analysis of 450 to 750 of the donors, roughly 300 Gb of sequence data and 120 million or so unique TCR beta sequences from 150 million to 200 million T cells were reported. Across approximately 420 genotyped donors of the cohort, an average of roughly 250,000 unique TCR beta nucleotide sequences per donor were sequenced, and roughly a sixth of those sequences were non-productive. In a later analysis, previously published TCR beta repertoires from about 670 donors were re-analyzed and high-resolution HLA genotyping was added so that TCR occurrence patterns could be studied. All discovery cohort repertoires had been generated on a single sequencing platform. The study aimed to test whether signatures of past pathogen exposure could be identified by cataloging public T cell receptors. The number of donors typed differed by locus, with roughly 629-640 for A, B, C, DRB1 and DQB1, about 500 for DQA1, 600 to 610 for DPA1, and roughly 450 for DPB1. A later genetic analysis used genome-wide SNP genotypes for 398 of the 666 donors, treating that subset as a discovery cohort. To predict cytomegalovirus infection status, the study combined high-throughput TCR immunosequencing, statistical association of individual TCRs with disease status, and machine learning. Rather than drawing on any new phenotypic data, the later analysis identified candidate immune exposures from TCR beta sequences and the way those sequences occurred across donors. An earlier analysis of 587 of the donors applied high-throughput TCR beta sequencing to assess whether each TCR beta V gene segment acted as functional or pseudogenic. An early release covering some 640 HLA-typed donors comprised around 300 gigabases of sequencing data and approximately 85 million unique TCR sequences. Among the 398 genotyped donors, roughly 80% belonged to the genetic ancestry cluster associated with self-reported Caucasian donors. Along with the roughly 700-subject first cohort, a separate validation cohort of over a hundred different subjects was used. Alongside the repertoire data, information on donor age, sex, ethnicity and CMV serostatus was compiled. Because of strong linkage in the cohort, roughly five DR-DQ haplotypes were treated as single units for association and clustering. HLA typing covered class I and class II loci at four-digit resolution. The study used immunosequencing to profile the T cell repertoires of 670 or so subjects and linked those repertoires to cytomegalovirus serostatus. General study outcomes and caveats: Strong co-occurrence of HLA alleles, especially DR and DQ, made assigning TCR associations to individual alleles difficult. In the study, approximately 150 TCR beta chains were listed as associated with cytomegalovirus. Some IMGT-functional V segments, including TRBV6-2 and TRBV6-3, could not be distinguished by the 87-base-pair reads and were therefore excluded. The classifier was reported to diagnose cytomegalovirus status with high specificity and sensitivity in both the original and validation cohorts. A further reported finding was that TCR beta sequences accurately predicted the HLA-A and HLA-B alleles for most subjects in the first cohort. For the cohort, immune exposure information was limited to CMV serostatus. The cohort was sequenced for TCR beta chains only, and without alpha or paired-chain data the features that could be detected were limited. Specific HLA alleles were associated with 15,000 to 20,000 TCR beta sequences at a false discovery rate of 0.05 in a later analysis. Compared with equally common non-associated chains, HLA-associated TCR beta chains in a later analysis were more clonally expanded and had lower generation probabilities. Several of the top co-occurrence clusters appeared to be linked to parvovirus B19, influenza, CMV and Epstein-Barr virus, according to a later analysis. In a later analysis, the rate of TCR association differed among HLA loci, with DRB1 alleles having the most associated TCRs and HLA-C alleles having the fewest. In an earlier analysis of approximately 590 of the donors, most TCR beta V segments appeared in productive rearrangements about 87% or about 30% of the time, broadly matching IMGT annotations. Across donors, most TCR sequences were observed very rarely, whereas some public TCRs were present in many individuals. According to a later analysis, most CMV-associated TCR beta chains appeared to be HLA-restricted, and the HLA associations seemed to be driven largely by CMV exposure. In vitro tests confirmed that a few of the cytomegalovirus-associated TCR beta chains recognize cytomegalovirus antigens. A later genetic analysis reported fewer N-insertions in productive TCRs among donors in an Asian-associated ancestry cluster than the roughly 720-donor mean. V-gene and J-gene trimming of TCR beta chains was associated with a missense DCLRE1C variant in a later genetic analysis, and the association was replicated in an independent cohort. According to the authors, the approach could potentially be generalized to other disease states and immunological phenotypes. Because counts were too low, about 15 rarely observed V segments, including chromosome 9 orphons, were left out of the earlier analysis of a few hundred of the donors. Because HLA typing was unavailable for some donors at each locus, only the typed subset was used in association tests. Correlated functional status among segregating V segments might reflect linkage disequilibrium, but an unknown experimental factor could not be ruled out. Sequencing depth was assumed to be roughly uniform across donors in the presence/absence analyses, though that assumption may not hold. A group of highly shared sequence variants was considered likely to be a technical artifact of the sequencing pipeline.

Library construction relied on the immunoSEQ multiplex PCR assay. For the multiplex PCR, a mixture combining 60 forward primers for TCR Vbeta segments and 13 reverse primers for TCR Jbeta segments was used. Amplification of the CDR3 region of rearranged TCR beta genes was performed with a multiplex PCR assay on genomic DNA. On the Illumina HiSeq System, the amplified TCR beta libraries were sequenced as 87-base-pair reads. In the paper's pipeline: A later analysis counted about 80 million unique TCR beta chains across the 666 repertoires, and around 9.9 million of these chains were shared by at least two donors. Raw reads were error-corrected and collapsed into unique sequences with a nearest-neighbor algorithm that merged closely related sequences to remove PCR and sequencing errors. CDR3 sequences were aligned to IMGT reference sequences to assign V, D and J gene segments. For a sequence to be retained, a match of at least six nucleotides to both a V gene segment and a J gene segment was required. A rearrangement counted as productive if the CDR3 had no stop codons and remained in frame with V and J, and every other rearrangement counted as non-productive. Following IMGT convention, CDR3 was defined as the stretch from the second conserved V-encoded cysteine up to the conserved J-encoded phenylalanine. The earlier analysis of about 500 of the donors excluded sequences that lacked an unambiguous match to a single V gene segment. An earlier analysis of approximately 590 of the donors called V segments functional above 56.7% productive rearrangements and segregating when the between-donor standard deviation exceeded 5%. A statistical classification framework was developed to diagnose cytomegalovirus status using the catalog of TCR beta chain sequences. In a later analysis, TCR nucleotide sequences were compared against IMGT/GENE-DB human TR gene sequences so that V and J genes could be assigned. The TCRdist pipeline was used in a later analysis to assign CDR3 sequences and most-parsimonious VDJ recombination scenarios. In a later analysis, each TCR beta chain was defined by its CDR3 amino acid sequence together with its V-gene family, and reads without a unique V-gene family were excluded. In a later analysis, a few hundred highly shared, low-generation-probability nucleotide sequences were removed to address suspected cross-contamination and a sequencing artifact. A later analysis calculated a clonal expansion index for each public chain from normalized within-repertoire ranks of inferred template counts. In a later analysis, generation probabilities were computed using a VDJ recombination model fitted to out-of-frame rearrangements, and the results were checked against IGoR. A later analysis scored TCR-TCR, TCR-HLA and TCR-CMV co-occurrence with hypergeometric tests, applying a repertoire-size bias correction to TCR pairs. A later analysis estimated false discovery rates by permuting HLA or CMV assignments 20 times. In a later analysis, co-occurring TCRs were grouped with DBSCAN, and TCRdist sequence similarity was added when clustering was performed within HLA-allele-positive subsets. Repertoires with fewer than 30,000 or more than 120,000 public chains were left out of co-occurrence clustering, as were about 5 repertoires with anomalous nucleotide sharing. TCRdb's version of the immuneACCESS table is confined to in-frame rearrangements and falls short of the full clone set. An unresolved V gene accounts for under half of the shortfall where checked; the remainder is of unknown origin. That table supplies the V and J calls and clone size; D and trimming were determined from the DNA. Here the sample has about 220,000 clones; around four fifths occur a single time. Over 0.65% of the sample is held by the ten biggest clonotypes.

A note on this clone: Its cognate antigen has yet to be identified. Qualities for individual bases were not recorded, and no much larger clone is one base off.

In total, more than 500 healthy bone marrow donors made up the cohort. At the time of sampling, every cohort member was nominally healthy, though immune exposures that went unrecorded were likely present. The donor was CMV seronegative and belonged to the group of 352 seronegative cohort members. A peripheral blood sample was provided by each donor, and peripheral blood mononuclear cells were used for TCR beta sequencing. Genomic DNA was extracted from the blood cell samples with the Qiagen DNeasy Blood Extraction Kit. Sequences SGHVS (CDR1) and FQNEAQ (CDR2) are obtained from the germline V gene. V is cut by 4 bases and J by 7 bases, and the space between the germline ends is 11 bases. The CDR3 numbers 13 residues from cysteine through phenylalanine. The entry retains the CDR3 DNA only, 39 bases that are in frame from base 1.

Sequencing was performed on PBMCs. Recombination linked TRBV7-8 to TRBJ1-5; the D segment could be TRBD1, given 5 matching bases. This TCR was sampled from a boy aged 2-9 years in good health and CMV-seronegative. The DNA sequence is TGTGCCAGCAGCTCCGGCGGGGGACAGCCCCAGCATTTT. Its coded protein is CASSSGGGQPQHF.